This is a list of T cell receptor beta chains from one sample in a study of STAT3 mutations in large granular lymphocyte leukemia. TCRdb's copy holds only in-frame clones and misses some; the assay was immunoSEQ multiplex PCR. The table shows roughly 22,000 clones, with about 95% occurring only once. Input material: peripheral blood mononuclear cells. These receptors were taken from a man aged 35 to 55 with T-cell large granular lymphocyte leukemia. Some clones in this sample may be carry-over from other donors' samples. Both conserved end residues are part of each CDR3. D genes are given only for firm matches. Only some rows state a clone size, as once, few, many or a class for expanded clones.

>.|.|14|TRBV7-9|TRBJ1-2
CASSTRETDYGYTF
TGTGCCAGCAGCACCCGCGAGACAGACTATGGCTACACCTTC
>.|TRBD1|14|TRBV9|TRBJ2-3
CASARQGRADTQYF
TGTGCCAGCGCCCGACAGGGCCGGGCAGATACGCAGTATTTT
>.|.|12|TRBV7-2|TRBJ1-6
CASSPNPPPLHF
TGTGCCAGCAGCCCAAACCCTCCACCCCTCCACTTT
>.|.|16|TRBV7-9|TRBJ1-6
CASSPETSSYNSPLHF
TGTGCCAGCAGCCCGGAGACAAGCTCCTATAATTCACCCCTCCACTTT
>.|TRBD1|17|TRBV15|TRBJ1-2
CATSRNNPGGAYQGYTF
TGTGCCACCAGCAGAAACAACCCAGGGGGCGCATATCAGGGCTACACCTTC
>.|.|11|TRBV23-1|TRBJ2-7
CASRDSPEQYF
TGCGCCAGCAGGGACAGTCCCGAGCAGTACTTC
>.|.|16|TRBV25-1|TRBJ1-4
CASSERKTGLNEKLFF
TGTGCCAGCAGTGAAAGGAAAACAGGGCTAAATGAAAAACTGTTTTTT
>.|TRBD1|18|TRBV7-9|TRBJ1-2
CASSSIGTGARTDYGYTF
TGTGCCAGCAGCTCTATAGGGACAGGGGCCCGCACGGACTATGGCTACACCTTC
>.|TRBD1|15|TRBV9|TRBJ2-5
CASSVGQGAGETQYF
TGTGCCAGCAGCGTAGGACAGGGGGCCGGGGAGACCCAGTACTTC
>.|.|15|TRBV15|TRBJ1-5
CATSRMTLSNQPQHF
TGTGCCACCAGCAGGATGACATTGAGCAATCAGCCCCAGCATTTT
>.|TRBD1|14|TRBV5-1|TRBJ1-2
CASSPQGGRDGYTF
TGCGCCAGCAGCCCGCAGGGGGGACGGGATGGCTACACCTTC
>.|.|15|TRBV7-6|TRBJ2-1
CASSLVRRHYNEQFF
TGTGCCAGCAGCTTAGTTCGGAGACACTACAATGAGCAGTTCTTC
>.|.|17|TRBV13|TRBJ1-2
CASSFRGPELLLYGYTF
TGTGCCAGCAGCTTCCGGGGTCCAGAACTCCTTCTCTATGGCTACACCTTC
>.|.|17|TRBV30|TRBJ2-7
CAWSVRSAPGERYEQYF
TGTGCCTGGAGTGTAAGGTCTGCGCCAGGAGAGAGGTACGAGCAGTACTTC
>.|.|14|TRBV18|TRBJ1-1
CASSPRADNTEAFF
TGTGCCAGCTCACCACGAGCAGACAACACTGAAGCTTTCTTT
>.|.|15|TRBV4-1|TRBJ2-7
CASSQGTSSSYEQYF
TGCGCCAGCAGCCAAGGAACATCATCCTCCTACGAGCAGTACTTC
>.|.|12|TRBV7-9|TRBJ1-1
CASRDVWTEAFF
TGTGCCAGCAGGGACGTATGGACTGAAGCTTTCTTT
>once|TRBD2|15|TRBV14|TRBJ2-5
CASSAIAGGVETQYF
TGTGCCAGCAGCGCGATCGCGGGGGGGGTAGAGACCCAGTACTTC
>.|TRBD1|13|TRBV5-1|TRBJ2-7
CASSLAVRGEQYF
TGCGCCAGCAGCTTGGCGGTCAGGGGGGAGCAGTACTTC
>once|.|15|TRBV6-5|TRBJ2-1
CASTQGGSSYNEQFF
TGTGCCAGCACCCAGGGGGGCAGCTCCTACAATGAGCAGTTCTTC